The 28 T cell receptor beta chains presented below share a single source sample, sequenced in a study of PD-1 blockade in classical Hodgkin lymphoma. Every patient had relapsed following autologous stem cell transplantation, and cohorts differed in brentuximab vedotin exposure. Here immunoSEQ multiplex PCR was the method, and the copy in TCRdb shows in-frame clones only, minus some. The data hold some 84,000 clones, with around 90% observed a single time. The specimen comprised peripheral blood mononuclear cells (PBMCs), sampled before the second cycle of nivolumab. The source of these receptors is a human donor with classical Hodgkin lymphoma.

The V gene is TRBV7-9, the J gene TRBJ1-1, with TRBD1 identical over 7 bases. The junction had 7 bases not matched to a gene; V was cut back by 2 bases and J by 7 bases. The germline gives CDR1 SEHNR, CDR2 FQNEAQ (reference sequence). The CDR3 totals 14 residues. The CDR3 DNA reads TGTGCCAGCAGCTTAAGTCAGGGGGGCGTTGAAGCTTTCTTT. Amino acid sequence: CASSLSQGGVEAFF.

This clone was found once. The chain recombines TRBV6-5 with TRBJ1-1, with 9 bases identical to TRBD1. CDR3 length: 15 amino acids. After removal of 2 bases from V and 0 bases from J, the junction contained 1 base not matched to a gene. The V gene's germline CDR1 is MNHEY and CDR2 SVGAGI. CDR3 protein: CASSYTGGLNTEAFF. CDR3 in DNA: TGTGCCAGCAGTTACACAGGGGGCCTGAACACTGAAGCTTTCTTT.

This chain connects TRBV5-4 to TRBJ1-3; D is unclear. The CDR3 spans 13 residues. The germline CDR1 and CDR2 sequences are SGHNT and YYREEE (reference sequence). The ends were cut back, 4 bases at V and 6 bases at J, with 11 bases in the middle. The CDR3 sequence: CASSDQVPNTIYF. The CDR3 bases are TGTGCCAGCAGCGACCAGGTGCCAAACACCATATATTTT.

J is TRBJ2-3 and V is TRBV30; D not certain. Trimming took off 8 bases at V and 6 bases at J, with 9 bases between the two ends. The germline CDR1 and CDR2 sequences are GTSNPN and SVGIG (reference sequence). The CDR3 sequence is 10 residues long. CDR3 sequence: CAQKGDTQYF. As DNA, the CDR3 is TGTGCCCAGAAGGGCGATACGCAGTATTTT.

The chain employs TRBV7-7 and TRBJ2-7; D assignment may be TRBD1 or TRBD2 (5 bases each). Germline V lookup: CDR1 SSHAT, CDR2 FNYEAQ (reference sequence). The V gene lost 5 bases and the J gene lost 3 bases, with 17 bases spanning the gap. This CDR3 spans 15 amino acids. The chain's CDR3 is CASSPGAPGYYEQYF. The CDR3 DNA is TGTGCCAGCAGCCCCGGGGCCCCAGGGTACTACGAGCAGTACTTC.

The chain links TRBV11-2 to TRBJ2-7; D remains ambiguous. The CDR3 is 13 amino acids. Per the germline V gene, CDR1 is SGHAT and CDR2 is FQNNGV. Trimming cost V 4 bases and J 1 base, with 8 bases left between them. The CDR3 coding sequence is TGTGCCAGCAGCTGGTCGAGGTCCTACGAGCAGTACTTC. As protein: CASSWSRSYEQYF.

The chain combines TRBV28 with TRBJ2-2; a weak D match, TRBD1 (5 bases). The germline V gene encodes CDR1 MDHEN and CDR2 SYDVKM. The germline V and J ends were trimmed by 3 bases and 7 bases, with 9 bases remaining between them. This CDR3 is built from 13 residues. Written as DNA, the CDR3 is TGTGCCAGCAGTTTGGGGCGCCGCGGGGAGCTGTTTTTT. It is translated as CASSLGRRGELFF.

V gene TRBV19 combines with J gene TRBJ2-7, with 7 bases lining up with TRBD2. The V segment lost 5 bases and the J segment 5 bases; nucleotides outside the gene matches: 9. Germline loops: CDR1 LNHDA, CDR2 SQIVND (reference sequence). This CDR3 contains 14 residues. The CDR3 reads CASSPGRGGHEQYF. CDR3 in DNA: TGTGCCAGTAGTCCGGGACGGGGAGGGCACGAGCAGTACTTC.

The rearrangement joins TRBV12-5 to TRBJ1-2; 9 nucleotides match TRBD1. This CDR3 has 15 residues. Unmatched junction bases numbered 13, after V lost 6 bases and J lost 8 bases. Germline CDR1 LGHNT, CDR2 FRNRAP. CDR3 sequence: CASGKTGGPRWGYTF. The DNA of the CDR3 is TGTGCTAGTGGAAAAACAGGGGGCCCCCGTTGGGGCTACACCTTC.

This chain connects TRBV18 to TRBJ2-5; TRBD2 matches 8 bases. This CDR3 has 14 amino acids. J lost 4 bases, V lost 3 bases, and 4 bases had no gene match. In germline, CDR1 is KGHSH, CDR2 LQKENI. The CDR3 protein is CASSPSAGVETQYF. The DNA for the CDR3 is TGTGCCAGCTCACCCTCAGCGGGAGTAGAGACCCAGTACTTC.

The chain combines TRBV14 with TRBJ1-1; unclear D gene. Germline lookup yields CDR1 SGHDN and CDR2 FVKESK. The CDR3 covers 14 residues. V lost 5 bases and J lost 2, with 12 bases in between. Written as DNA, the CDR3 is TGTGCCAGCAGCGTAATGGCGATCAACACTGAAGCTTTCTTT. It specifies CASSVMAINTEAFF. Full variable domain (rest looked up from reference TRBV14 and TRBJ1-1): EAGVTQFPSHSVIEKGQTVTLRCDPISGHDNLYWYRRVMGKEIKFLLHFVKESKQDESGMPNNRFLAERTGGTYSTLKVQPAELEDSGVYFCASSVMAINTEAFFGQGTRLTVV.

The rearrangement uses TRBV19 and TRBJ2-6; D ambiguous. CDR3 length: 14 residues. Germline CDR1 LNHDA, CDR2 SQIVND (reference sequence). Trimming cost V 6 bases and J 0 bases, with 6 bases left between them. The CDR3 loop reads CASSPGSGANVLTF. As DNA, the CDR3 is TGTGCCAGTAGCCCAGGCTCTGGGGCCAACGTCCTGACTTTC.

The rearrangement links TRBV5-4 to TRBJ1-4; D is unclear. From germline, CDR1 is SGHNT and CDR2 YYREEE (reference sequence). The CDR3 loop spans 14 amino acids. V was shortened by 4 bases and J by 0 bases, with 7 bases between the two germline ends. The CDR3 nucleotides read TGTGCCAGCAGCCCCGCAACAACTAATGAAAAACTGTTTTTT. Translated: CASSPATTNEKLFF.

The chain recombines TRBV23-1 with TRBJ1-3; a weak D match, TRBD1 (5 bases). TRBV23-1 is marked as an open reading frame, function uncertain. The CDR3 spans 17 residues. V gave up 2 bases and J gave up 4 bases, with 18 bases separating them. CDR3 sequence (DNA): TGCGCCAGCAGTCAAAACGCGTGGCAGGGAGTAGGAAACACCATATATTTT. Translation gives CASSQNAWQGVGNTIYF.

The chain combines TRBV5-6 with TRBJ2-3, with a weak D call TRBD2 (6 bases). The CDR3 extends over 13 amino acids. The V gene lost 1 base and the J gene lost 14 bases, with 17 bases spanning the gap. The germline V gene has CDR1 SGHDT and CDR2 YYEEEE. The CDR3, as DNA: TGTGCCAGCAGCTTGATAGATGGTCGGGAGTTGTATTTT. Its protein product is CASSLIDGRELYF.

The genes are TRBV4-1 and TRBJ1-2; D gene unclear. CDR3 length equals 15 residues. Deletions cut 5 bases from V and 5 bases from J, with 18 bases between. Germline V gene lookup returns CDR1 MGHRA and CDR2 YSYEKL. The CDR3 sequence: CASSAVGREPYGYTF. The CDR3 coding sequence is TGCGCCAGCAGCGCGGTAGGACGGGAACCGTATGGCTACACCTTC.

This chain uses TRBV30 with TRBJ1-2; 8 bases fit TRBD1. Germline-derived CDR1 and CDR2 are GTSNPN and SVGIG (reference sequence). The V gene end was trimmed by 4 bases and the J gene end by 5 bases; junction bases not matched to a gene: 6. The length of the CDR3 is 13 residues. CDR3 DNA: TGTGCCTGGACCCTAACAGGGGGTTATGGCTACACCTTC. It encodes CAWTLTGGYGYTF.

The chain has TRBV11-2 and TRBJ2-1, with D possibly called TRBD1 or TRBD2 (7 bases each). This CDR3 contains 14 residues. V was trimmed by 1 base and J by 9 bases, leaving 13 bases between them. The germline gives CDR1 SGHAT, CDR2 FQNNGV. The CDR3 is CASSLVTGEGEQFF. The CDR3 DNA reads TGTGCCAGCAGCTTAGTTACAGGGGAGGGTGAGCAGTTCTTC.

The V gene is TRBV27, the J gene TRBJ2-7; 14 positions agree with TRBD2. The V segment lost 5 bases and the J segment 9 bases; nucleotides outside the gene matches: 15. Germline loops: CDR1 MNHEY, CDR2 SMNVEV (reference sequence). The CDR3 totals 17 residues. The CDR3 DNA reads TGTGCCAGCAGTACATTTCCCCGACTAGCGGGAGGGCCATGGCAGTACTTC. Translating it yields CASSTFPRLAGGPWQYF.

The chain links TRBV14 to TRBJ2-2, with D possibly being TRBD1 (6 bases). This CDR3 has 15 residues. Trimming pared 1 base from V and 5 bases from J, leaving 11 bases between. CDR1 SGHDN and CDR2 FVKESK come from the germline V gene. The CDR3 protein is CASSQVVGATGELFF. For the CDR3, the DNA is TGTGCCAGCAGCCAAGTTGTGGGGGCGACCGGGGAGCTGTTTTTT.

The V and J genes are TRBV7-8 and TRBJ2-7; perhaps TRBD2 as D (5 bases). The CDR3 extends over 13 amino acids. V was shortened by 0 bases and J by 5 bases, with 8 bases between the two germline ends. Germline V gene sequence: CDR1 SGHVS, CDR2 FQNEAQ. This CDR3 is CASSLATSNEQYF. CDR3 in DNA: TGTGCCAGCAGCTTAGCCACTAGTAACGAGCAGTACTTC.

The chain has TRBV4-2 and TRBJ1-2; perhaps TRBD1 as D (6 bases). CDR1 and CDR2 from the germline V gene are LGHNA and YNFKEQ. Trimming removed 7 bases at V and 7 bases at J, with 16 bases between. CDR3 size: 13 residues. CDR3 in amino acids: CASTITGMGGYTF. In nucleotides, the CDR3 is TGTGCCAGCACTATAACAGGGATGGGTGGCTACACCTTC.

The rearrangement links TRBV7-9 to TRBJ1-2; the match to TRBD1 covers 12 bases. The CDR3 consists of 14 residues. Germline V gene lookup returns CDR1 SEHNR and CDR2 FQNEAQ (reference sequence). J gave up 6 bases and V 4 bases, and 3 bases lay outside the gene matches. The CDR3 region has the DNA TGTGCCAGCAGCTCCGGGACAGGGGGCGATGGCTACACCTTC. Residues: CASSSGTGGDGYTF.

CDR3 bases: TGTGCCAGTAAGAGTACAGATAATTACAATGAGCAGTTCTTC. Translation gives CASKSTDNYNEQFF. The chain links TRBV19 to TRBJ2-1; D unclear. CDR1 and CDR2 from the germline V gene are LNHDA and SQIVND (reference sequence). The CDR3 has 14 amino acids. With 7 bases removed from V and 4 bases from J, the gap between germline ends came to 14 bases.

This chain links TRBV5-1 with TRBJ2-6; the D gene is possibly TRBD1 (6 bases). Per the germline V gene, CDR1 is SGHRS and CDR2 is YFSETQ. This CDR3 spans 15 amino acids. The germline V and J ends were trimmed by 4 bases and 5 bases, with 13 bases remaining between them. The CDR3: CASSLGTNRANVLTF. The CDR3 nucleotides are TGCGCCAGCAGCCTAGGGACAAATCGGGCCAACGTCCTGACTTTC.

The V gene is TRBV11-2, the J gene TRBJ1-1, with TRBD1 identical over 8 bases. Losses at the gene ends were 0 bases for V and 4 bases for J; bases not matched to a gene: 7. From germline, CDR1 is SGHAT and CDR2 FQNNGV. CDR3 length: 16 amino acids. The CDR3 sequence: CASSLDRRGLGTEAFF. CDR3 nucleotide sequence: TGTGCCAGCAGCTTAGACCGCAGGGGGCTGGGCACTGAAGCTTTCTTT.

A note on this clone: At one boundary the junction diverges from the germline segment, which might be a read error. The CDR3 DNA sequence: TGTGCCCGGAGAGGGGCGGGAACCTACAATGAGCAGTTCTTC. Amino acids: CARRGAGTYNEQFF. V and J are TRBV30 and TRBJ2-1; D is possibly TRBD2 (6 bases). CDR3 length: 14 residues. Germline V gene lookup returns CDR1 GTSNPN and CDR2 SVGIG (reference sequence).

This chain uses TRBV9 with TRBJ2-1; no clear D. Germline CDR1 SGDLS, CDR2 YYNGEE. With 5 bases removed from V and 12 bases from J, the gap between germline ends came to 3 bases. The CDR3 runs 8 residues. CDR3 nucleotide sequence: TGTGCCAGCAGTCCGCAGTTCTTC. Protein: CASSPQFF.